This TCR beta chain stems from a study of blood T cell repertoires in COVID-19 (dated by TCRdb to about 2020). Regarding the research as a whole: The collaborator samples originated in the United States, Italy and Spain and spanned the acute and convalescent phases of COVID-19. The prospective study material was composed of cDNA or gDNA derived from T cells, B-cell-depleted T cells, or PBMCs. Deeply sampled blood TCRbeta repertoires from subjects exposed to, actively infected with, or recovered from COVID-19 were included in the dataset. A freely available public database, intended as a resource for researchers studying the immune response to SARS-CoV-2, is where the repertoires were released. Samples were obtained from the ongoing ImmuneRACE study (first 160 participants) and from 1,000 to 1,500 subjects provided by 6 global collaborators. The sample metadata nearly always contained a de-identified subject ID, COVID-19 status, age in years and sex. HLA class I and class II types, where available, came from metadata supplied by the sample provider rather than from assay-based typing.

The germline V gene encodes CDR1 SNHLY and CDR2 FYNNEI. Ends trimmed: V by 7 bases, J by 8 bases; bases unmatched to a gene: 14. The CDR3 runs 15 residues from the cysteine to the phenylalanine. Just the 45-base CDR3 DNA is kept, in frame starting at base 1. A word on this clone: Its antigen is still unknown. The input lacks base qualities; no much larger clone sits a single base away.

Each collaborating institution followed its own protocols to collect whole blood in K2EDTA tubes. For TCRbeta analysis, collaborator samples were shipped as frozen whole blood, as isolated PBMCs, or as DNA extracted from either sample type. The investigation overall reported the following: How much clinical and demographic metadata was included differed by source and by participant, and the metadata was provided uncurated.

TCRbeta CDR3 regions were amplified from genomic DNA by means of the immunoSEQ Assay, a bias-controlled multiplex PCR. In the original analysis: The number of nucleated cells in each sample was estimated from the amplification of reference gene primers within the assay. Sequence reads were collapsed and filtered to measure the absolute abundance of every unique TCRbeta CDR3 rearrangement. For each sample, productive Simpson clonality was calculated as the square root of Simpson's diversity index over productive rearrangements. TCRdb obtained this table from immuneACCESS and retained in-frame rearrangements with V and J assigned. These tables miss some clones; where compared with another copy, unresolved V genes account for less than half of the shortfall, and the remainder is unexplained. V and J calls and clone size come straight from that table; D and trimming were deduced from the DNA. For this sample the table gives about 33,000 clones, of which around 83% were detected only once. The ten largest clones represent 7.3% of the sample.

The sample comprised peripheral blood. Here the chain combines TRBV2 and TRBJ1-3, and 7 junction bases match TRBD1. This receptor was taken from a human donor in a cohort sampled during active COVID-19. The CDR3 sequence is CASTRQGSEADTIYF. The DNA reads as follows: TGTGCCAGCACCCGACAGGGCTCAGAGGCTGACACCATATATTTT.